This T cell receptor beta chain was found in a study of shared clonotypes between healthy human individuals. Study processing details: ImmunoSEQ supplied junction-only sequences lacking quality scores, so filtering was different. Here immunoSEQ multiplex PCR was the method, and the copy in TCRdb shows in-frame clones only, minus some. V and J calls and clone size are copied from that table; D and trimming were computed from the DNA. The sample consists of around 690,000 clones, less than 95% of them appearing once. This CDR3 is 13 amino acids long. Germline CDR1 reads SGHDN; CDR2 reads FVKESK. A word on this clone: The junction does not match germline at one end; this may be a read error.

The sequencing input was memory CD8+ T cells from PBMCs. Subset defined: CD45RO+ cells pooled with CCR7-negative TemRA cells. This rearrangement joins TRBV14 to TRBJ2-1; TRBD1 is a possible D gene (5 bases). This receptor was taken from a man in his late teens or twenties in good health. Some clones in this sample may be carry-over from other donors' samples. The DNA for the CDR3 is TGTGCCAGCAGCAAAGACAGTTACAATGAGCAGTTCTTC. Protein: CASSKDSYNEQFF.